These 23 T cell receptor beta chains were all obtained from the same sample, sequenced in a study of response to subunit inactivated influenza vaccine. TCRdb recomputed calls from the RT-PCR reads with MiXCR, one row per CDR3 protein. The data show hundreds of thousands of distinct CDR3 sequences, with about 10% seen just once and roughly 10% held by the top ten. The specimen comprised PBMCs from blood, sampled on the day of vaccination. These receptors were taken from a man aged 45-65 years who received an inactivated influenza vaccine.

This clonotype was counted many times. The CDR3 bases are TGTGCCAGCAGTTTCCCCCGAGATAGCCCCCGCACAGATACGCAGTATTTT. Its translation: CASSFPRDSPRTDTQYF. The chain links TRBV7-9 to TRBJ2-3; D is undetermined. CDR3 length equals 17 residues. V was clipped by 6 bases and J by 1 base, with 20 bases between them. Germline V CDR1 and CDR2: SEHNR, FQNEAQ (reference sequence).

This clonotype was seen more than once but under ten times. This rearrangement joins TRBV10-3 to TRBJ1-2; TRBD1 matches 8 bases. V shed 6 bases and J 7 bases; nucleotides not matched to a gene: 7. This CDR3 has 13 residues. Germline assignment: CDR1 ENHRY and CDR2 SYGVKD. The CDR3 here is CAISSGQGGGYTF. CDR3 nucleotide sequence: TGTGCCATCAGCTCCGGACAGGGTGGTGGCTACACCTTC.

This clonotype occurred a few times. V is TRBV9 and J is TRBJ1-1, with 10 positions matching TRBD1. The CDR3 contains 15 residues. V was clipped by 3 bases and J by 6 bases; unmatched bases: 8. CDR1 and CDR2 (germline): SGDLS, YYNGEE. CDR3 DNA: TGTGCCAGCAGCGGAACAGGACAGGGGGTATCTGAAGCTTTCTTT. Translating it yields CASSGTGQGVSEAFF.

The table lists this clonotype with a few counts. The rearrangement links TRBV20-1 to TRBJ2-7; D is ambiguous. CDR1 DFQATT and CDR2 SNEGSKA come from the germline V gene (reference sequence). The CDR3 has 15 amino acids. The V end lost 0 bases, the J end lost 2 bases, and 14 bases lay between the germline ends. For the CDR3, the DNA is TGCAGTGCTAGAGATCACTCCTCCCGAACCTACGAGCAGTACTTC. Translating gives CSARDHSSRTYEQYF.

The chain is built from TRBV7-2 and TRBJ2-5; D gene unclear. V was cut by 4 bases and J by 4 bases, with 19 bases left in between. The CDR3 consists of 16 residues. Germline V lookup: CDR1 SGHTA, CDR2 FQGNSA. The CDR3 reads CASSSAPGNGIETQYF. CDR3 sequence (DNA): TGTGCCAGCAGCTCCGCCCCGGGTAATGGGATAGAGACCCAGTACTTC.

This clonotype was seen more than once but under ten times. The rearrangement links TRBV21-1 to TRBJ2-3; TRBD2, the table's D call, was not compared with the DNA. TRBV21-1 is described as a pseudogene. The CDR3 is 17 residues long. The CDR3 region is CASSKAETSGGTDTQYF. The CDR3 DNA follows: TGTGCCAGCAGCAAGGCCGAGACTAGCGGAGGCACAGATACGCAGTATTTT.

The V call is TRBV15, the J call TRBJ2-7; D is perhaps TRBD2 (7 bases). The CDR3 is 14 amino acids. The germline V gene encodes CDR1 LNHNV and CDR2 YYDKDF (reference sequence). Trimming left V 0 bases short and J 6 bases short, with 12 bases between. CDR3 in DNA: TGTGCCACCAGCAGAGATCGGGGGGCCGGCGAGCAGTACTTC. Translating gives CATSRDRGAGEQYF.

This clonotype was detected only a few times. The chain is built from TRBV28 and TRBJ2-5, with D perhaps matching TRBD2 (6 bases). The CDR3 is 14 amino acids. Germline CDR1 MDHEN, CDR2 SYDVKM. V gave up 6 bases and J gave up 1 base, with 12 bases separating them. CDR3 protein: CASSPGLGQETQYF. CDR3 sequence (DNA): TGTGCCAGCAGCCCGGGACTGGGCCAAGAGACCCAGTACTTC.

The rearrangement joins TRBV27 to TRBJ2-5, with 12 bases aligning to TRBD1. CDR3 length: 16 amino acids. The V segment lost 1 base and the J segment 5 bases; nucleotides outside the gene matches: 5. CDR1 and CDR2 (germline): MNHEY, SMNVEV (reference sequence). CDR3 DNA: TGTGCCAGCAGTTTATATGGGACAGGGGGCCGGGAGACCCAGTACTTC. It codes for CASSLYGTGGRETQYF.

This rearrangement joins TRBV5-6 to TRBJ2-7; TRBD2 might be the D (6 bases). The CDR3 loop spans 12 amino acids. Trimming took 6 bases from V and 7 from J, leaving 14 bases between them. Germline V gene sequence: CDR1 SGHDT, CDR2 YYEEEE. CDR3 loop: CASTGAGVEQYF. CDR3 bases: TGTGCCAGCACGGGAGCAGGCGTTGAGCAGTACTTC.

This clonotype has more than one count but fewer than ten. V usage is TRBV30 and J usage is TRBJ2-3, with 11 positions matching TRBD1. V was pared by 7 bases and J by 4 bases, with 7 bases of the junction left unmatched. This CDR3 contains 14 residues. The germline V gene has CDR1 GTSNPN and CDR2 SVGIG (reference sequence). The CDR3: CASRTGGSADTQYF. DNA for the CDR3: TGTGCCTCAAGGACAGGGGGCTCGGCAGATACGCAGTATTTT.

V is TRBV20-1 and J is TRBJ2-7, with a weak D call TRBD2 (6 bases). Germline V CDR1 and CDR2: DFQATT, SNEGSKA (reference sequence). This CDR3 is 12 amino acids long. The chain's CDR3 is CSAEGLTYEQYF. Written as DNA, the CDR3 is TGCAGCGCGGAGGGATTAACCTACGAGCAGTACTTC.

In this sample, this clonotype turned up a few times. The chain employs TRBV20-1 and TRBJ2-1; D ambiguous. In germline, CDR1 is DFQATT, CDR2 SNEGSKA (reference sequence). The V end was cut by 5 bases, the J end by 0 bases, with 11 bases between. The CDR3 extends over 14 amino acids. CDR3 sequence: CSASAQGSYNEQFF. The DNA of the CDR3 is TGCAGTGCTTCGGCCCAAGGCTCCTACAATGAGCAGTTCTTC.

This clonotype showed up just a few times. The V gene is TRBV4-3, the J gene TRBJ2-5; 7 bases map to TRBD2. The germline CDR1 and CDR2 sequences are LGHNA and YSLEER. This CDR3 is 15 amino acids long. The junction had 4 bases not matched to a gene; V was cut back by 0 bases and J by 3 bases. CDR3 in DNA: TGCGCCAGCAGCCAAGAGTGGCGGGAGAAAGAGACCCAGTACTTC. The encoded protein is CASSQEWREKETQYF.

The chain uses TRBV18 and TRBJ1-2, with D tentatively TRBD1 (5 bases). CDR3 length: 13 residues. Germline loops: CDR1 KGHSH, CDR2 LQKENI. The V gene lost 3 bases and the J gene lost 4 bases, with 9 bases spanning the gap. The CDR3 DNA follows: TGTGCCAGCTCACCCGCAGGGAGCTATGGCTACACCTTC. It translates to CASSPAGSYGYTF. The full variable domain, completed using reference TRBV18 and TRBJ1-2, is NAGVMQNPRHLVRRRGQEARLRCSPMKGHSHVYWYRQLPEEGLKFMVYLQKENIIDESGMPKERFSAEFPKEGPSILRIQQVVRGDSAAYFCASSPAGSYGYTFGSGTRLTVV.

The J gene is TRBJ1-2, the V gene TRBV7-2; 7 bases are a match to TRBD1. The germline V gene has CDR1 SGHTA and CDR2 FQGNSA. The trim removed 6 bases at V and 4 bases at J, leaving 8 bases unmatched. The CDR3 is 14 amino acids. Here the CDR3 DNA reads TGTGCCAGCAGTCCCCGGGACAGTACCTATGGCTACACCTTC. Translating gives CASSPRDSTYGYTF.

This clonotype was counted only a few times. The chain joins TRBV15 to TRBJ2-3; 8 bases are a match to TRBD2. Trimming cost V 8 bases and J 2 bases; bases outside gene matches: 6. CDR3 length equals 14 residues. Germline V gene sequence: CDR1 LNHNV, CDR2 YYDKDF (reference sequence). DNA of the CDR3: TGTGCCACCGGCGGGGGGCCCCTCACAGATACGCAGTATTTT. This translates into CATGGGPLTDTQYF.

This clonotype was counted ten times or more. V usage is TRBV11-2 and J usage is TRBJ1-6; possible D gene TRBD1, 5 bases. CDR3 length: 15 residues. Germline CDR1 is SGHAT and CDR2 is FQNNGV. V dropped 3 bases and J dropped 7 bases, with 13 bases sitting between them. CDR3 sequence: CASSFTTGHNSPLHF. Written as DNA, the CDR3 is TGTGCCAGCAGCTTTACGACGGGGCACAATTCACCCCTCCACTTT. The whole variable domain, remainder taken from reference TRBV11-2 and TRBJ1-6, is EAGVAQSPRYKIIEKRQSVAFWCNPISGHATLYWYQQILGQGPKLLIQFQNNGVVDDSQLPKDRFSAERLKGVDSTLKIQPAKLEDSAVYLCASSFTTGHNSPLHFGNGTRLTVT.

V and J are TRBV7-2 and TRBJ2-5; TRBD2 agrees at 9 bases. V gave up 3 bases and J gave up 1 base; unmatched junction bases: 6. The CDR3 totals 16 residues. Germline V lookup: CDR1 SGHTA, CDR2 FQGNSA. The CDR3 DNA reads as TGTGCCAGCAGCTTGGGGGGTAGCGGGGGCCAAGAGACCCAGTACTTC. It is translated as CASSLGGSGGQETQYF.

The V and J genes are TRBV30 and TRBJ2-2; D gene uncertain. Trimming removed 5 bases at V and 7 bases at J, with 5 bases between. The CDR3 spans 10 residues. Germline CDR1 GTSNPN, CDR2 SVGIG (reference sequence). The CDR3, as DNA: TGTGCCTGGGGTAGCGGGGAGCTGTTTTTT. Its protein is CAWGSGELFF.

As DNA, the CDR3 is TGTGCCAGCAGCCAAGATCCCAGGGCCTTCTACGAGCAGTACTTC. Encoded protein: CASSQDPRAFYEQYF. The genes are TRBV3-1 and TRBJ2-7; D might be TRBD1 (5 bases). The V end lost 0 bases, the J end lost 3 bases, and 12 bases lay between the germline ends. The CDR3 has 15 amino acids. Germline V gene lookup returns CDR1 LGHDT and CDR2 YNNKEL (reference sequence).

This chain joins TRBV28 and TRBJ1-4, with D possibly matching TRBD1 (6 bases). CDR3 length: 14 residues. V gave up 4 bases and J gave up 8 bases, with 14 bases separating them. From germline, CDR1 is MDHEN and CDR2 SYDVKM. The CDR3 DNA follows: TGTGCCAGCAGTTCGCAGGGGCTTCGGGAAAAACTGTTTTTT. It translates to CASSSQGLREKLFF.

The chain carries TRBV27 and TRBJ2-1, with D perhaps matching TRBD2 (6 bases). Trimming removed 3 bases at V and 4 bases at J, with 13 bases between. Germline CDR1 MNHEY, CDR2 SMNVEV (reference sequence). The CDR3 length is 15 residues. CDR3 in DNA: TGTGCCAGCAGTTTCTGGACTACCCTGTACAATGAGCAGTTCTTC. Translation: CASSFWTTLYNEQFF.